One T cell receptor (beta chain) is described in this entry. Its antigen remains unknown. Germline CDR1 reads MNHNS; CDR2 reads SASEGT. This CDR3 contains 16 residues. V was clipped by 0 bases and J by 7 bases, with 18 bases between them. Produced via immunoSEQ multiplex PCR; TCRdb's table is partial and in-frame only. This repertoire shows around 1 million clones, 76% found once; its top ten account for roughly 1.5%. Healthy HIV-negative adults with no recent acute infections or vaccinations were recruited as donors. The record originates from a study of shared clonotypes between healthy human individuals. Study results and caveats: Sampling involved blood alone; tissue repertoires likely differ. It was observed that about 5% of naive CD4 clonotypes were shared across a handful of donors.

What was sequenced was memory CD4+ T cells sorted from blood. Subset defined: CD45RA-negative fraction. The gene calls are TRBV6-1 and TRBJ2-5; possibly TRBD2 for D (6 bases). The receptor was isolated from a man aged 18 to 29 in good health. The CDR3 bases are TGTGCCAGCAGTGAAGCGGGCGGGTCCTTCGGGGGGACCCAGTACTTC. Amino acids: CASSEAGGSFGGTQYF.